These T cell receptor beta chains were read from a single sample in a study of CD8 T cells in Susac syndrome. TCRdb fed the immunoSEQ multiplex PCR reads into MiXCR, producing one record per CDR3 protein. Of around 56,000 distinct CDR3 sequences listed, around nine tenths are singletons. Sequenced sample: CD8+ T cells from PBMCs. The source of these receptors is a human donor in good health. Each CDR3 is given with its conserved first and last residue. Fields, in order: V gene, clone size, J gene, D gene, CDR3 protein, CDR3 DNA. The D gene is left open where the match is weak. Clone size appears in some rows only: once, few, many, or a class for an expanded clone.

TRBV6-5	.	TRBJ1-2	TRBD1	CASNTGGEDYGYTF	TGTGCCAGCAACACAGGGGGCGAGGACTATGGCTACACCTTC
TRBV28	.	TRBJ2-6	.	CASSWEQGFSGANVLTF	TGTGCCAGCAGTTGGGAACAGGGATTCTCTGGGGCCAACGTCCTGACTTTC
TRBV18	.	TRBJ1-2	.	CASSPGEANYGYTF	TGTGCCAGCTCACCGGGGGAGGCGAACTATGGCTACACCTTC
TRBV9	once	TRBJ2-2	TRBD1	CASSLRQGGGGELFF	TGTGCCAGCAGCTTGAGACAGGGGGGCGGCGGGGAGCTGTTTTTT
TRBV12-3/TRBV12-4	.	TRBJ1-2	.	CASSLEAVTVGGYTF	TGTGCCAGCAGTTTAGAGGCGGTGACTGTCGGTGGCTACACCTTC
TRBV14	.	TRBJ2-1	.	CASSLRKWGASYNEQFF	TGTGCCAGCAGCCTCAGAAAGTGGGGGGCTTCCTACAATGAGCAGTTCTTC
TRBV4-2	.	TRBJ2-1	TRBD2	CASGGGEQFF	TGTGCCAGCGGGGGGGGTGAGCAGTTCTTC
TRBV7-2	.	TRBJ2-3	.	CASSLAEGVWWSSTDTQYF	TGTGCCAGCAGCTTAGCCGAGGGGGTCTGGTGGTCTAGCACAGATACGCAGTATTTT
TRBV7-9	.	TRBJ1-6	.	CASSLSQTYNSPLHF	TGTGCCAGCAGCTTATCGCAGACCTATAATTCACCCCTCCACTTT
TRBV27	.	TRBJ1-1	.	CASSTSTGIGTEAFF	TGTGCCAGCAGTACCTCCACAGGGATTGGCACTGAAGCTTTCTTT
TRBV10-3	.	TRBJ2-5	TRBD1	CASRDRGRETQYF	TGTGCCAGTCGGGACAGGGGGCGCGAGACCCAGTACTTC
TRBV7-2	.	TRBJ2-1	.	CASSQPGAYNEQFF	TGTGCCAGCAGCCAGCCCGGGGCCTACAATGAGCAGTTCTTC
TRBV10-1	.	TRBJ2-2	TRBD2	CASSNSRGANTGELFF	TGCGCCAGCAGTAACTCGCGGGGGGCGAACACCGGGGAGCTGTTTTTT
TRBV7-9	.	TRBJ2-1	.	CASSLEWLANNEQFF	TGTGCCAGCAGCCTAGAGTGGCTAGCGAACAATGAGCAGTTCTTC
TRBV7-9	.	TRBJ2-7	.	CASSLSSQSYEQYF	TGTGCCAGCAGCTTATCGTCACAGTCCTACGAGCAGTACTTC
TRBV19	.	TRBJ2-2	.	CASSIYQNTGELFF	TGTGCCAGTAGTATATATCAGAACACCGGGGAGCTGTTTTTT
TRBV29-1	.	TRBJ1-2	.	CSVVDNNYGYTF	TGCAGCGTAGTGGACAATAACTATGGCTACACCTTC
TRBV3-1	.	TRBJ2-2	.	CASSQEAPGTGELFF	TGTGCCAGCAGCCAAGAAGCCCCGGGGACCGGGGAGCTGTTTTTT
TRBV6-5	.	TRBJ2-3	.	CASSYSITDTQYF	TGTGCCAGCAGTTACTCGATAACAGATACGCAGTATTTT